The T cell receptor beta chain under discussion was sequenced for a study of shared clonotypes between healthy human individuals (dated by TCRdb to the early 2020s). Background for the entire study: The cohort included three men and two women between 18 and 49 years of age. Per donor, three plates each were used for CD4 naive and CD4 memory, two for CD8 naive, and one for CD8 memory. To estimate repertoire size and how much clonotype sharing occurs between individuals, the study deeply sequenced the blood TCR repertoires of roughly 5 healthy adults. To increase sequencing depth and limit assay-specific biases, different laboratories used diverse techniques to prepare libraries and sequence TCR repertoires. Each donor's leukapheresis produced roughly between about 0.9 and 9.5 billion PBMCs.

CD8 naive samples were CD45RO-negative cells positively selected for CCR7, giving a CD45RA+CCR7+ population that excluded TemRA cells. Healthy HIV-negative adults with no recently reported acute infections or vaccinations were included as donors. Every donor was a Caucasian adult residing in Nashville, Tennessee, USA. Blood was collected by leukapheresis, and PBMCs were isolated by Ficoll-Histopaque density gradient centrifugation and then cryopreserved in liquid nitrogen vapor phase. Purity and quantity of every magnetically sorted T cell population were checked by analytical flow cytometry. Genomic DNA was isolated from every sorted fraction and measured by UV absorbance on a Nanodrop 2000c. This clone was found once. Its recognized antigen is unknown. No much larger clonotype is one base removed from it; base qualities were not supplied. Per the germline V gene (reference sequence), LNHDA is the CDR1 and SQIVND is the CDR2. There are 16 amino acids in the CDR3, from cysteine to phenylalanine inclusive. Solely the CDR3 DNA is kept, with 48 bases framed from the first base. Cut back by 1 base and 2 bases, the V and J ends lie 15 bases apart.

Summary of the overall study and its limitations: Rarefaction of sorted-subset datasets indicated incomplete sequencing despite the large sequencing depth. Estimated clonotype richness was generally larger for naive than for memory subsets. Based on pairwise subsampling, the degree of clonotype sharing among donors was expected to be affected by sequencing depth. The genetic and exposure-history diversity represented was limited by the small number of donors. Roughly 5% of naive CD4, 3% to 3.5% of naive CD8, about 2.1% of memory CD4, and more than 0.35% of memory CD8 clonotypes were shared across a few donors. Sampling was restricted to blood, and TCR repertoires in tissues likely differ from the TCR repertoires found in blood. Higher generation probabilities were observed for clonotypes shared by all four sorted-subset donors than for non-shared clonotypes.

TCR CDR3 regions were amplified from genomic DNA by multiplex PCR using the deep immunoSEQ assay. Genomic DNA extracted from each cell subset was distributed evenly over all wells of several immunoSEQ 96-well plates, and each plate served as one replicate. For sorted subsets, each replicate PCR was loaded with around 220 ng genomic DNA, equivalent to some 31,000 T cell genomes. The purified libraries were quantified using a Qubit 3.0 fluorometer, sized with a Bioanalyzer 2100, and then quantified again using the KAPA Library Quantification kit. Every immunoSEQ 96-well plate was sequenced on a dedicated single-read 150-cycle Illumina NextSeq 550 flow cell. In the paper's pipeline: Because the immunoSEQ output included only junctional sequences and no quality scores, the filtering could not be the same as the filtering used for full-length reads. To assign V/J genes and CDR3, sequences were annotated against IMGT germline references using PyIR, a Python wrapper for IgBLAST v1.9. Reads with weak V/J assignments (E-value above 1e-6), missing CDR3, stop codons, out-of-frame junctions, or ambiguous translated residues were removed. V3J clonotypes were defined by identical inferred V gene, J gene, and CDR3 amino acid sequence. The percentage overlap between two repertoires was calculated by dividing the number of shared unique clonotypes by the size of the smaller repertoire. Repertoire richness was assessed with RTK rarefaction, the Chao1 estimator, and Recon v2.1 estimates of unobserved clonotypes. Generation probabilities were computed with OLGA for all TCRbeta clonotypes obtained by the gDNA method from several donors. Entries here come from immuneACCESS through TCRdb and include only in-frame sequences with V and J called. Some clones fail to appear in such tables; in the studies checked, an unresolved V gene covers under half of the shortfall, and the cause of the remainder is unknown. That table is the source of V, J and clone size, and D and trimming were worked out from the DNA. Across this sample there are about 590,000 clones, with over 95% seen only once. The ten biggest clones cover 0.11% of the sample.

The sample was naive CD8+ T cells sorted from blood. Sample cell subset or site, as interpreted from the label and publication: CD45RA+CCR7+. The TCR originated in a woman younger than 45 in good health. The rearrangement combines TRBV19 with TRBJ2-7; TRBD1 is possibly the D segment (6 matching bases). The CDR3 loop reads CASSIAPRQDPYEQYF. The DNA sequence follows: TGTGCCAGTAGTATAGCCCCACGACAGGACCCCTACGAGCAGTACTTC.